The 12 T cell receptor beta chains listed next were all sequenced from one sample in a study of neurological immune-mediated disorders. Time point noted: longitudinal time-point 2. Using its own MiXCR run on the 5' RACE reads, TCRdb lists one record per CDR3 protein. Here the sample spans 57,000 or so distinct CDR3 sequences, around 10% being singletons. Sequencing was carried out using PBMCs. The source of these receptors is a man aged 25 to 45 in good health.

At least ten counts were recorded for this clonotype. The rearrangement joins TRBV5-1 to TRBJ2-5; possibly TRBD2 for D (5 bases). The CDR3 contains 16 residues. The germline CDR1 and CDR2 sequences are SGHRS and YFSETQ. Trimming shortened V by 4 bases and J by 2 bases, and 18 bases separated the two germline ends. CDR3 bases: TGCGCCAGCAGCGAGATAGTGGGGAGAGGGCAAGAGACCCAGTACTTC. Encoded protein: CASSEIVGRGQETQYF.

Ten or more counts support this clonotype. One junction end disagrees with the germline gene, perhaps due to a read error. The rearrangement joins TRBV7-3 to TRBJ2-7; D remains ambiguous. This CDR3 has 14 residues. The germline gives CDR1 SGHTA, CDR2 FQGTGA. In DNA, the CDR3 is TGTGCCAGCAGCTTGTCAGTCGGGTCTTCCGAGCAGTCCTTC. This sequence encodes CASSLSVGSSEQSF.

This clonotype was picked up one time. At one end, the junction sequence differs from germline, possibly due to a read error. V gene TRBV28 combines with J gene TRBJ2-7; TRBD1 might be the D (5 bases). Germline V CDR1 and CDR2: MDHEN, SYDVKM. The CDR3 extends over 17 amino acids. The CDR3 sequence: CASSSPGGAAGRGERYF. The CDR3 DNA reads TGTGCCAGCAGCTCCCCTGGTGGGGCCGCAGGAAGGGGCGAGCGGTACTTC.

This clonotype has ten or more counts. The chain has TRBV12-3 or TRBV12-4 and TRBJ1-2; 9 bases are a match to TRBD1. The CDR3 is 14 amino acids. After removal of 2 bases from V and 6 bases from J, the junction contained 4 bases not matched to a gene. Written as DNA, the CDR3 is TGTGCCAGCAGTTTAAAACAGGGGGCGGATGGCTACACCTTC. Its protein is CASSLKQGADGYTF.

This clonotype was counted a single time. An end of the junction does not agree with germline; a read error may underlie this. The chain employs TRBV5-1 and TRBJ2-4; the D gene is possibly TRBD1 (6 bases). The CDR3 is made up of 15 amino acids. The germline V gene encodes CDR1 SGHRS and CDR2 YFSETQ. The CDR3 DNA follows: TGCGCCAACAGCTTGTCTCGGACAGTGCACGGCATTCAGTACTTC. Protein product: CANSLSRTVHGIQYF.

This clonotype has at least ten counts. CDR3 region: CASSLGSGSNEQFF. DNA of the CDR3: TGTGCCAGCAGCCTCGGTAGCGGGAGTAATGAGCAGTTCTTC. The V and J genes are TRBV3-1 and TRBJ2-1, with TRBD2 matching 9 bases. Germline CDR1 reads LGHDT; CDR2 reads YNNKEL (reference sequence). V lost 4 bases, J lost 7 bases, and 5 bases stayed unmatched. CDR3 length equals 14 residues.

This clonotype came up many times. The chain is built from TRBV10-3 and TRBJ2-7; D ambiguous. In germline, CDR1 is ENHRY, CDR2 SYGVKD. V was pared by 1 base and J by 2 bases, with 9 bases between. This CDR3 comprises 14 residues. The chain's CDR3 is CAISELLDTYEQYF. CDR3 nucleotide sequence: TGTGCCATCAGTGAGTTACTGGATACCTACGAGCAGTACTTC.

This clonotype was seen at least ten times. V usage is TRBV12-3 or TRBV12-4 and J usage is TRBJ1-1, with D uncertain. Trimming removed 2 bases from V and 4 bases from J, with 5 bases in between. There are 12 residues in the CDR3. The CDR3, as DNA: TGTGCCAGCAGTTTAAGTGCCACTGAAGCTTTCTTT. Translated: CASSLSATEAFF.

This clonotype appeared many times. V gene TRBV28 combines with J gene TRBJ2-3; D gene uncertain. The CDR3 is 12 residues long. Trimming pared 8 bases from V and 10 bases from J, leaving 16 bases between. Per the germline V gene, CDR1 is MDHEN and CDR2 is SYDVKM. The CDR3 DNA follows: TGTGCCAGCGGGTCCGGGCCGGTTGCGCAGTATTTT. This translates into CASGSGPVAQYF.

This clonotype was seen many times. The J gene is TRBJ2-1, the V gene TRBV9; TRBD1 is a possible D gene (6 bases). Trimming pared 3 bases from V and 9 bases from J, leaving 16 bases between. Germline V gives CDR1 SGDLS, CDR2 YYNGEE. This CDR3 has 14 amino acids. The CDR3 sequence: CASSASSGVIEQFF. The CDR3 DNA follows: TGTGCCAGCAGCGCTTCGTCAGGGGTTATTGAGCAGTTCTTC.

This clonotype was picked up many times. The chain's CDR3 is CSGQEVTDTQYF. The CDR3 region has the DNA TGCAGCGGACAGGAGGTCACAGATACGCAGTATTTT. The chain is built from TRBV29-1 and TRBJ2-3; possibly TRBD1 for D (6 bases). Trimming took 7 bases from V and 2 from J, leaving 10 bases between them. Looked up from germline, CDR1 is SQVTM and CDR2 is ANQGSEA. The CDR3 runs to 12 residues.

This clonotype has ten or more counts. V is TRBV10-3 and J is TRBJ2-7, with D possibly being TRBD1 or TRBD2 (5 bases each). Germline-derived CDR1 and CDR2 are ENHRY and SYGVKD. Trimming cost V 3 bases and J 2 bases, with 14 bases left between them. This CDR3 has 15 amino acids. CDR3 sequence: CAISEGETQTYEQYF. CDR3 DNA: TGTGCCATCAGTGAAGGGGAGACTCAGACCTACGAGCAGTACTTC.